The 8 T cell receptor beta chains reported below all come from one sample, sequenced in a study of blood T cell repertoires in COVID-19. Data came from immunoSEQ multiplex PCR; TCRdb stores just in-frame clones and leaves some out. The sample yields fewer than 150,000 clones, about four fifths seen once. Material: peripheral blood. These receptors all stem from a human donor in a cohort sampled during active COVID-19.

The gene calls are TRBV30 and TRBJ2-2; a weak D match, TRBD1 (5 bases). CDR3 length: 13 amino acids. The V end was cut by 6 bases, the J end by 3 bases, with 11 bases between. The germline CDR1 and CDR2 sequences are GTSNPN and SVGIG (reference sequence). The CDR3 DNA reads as TGTGCCTGTCTCGACAGATACACCGGGGAGCTGTTTTTT. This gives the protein CACLDRYTGELFF.

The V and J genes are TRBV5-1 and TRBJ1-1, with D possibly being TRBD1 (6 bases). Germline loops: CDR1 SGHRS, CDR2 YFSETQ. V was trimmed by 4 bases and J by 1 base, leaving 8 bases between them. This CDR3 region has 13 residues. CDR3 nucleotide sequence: TGCGCCAGCAGCCAACAGGGGAACACTGAAGCTTTCTTT. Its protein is CASSQQGNTEAFF. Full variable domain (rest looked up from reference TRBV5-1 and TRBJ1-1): KAGVTQTPRYLIKTRGQQVTLSCSPISGHRSVSWYQQTPGQGLQFLFEYFSETQRNKGNFPGRFSGRQFSNSRSEMNVSTLELGDSALYLCASSQQGNTEAFFGQGTRLTVV.

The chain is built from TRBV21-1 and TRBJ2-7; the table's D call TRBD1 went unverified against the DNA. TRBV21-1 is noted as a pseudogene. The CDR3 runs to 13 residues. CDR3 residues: CASSKVGHYEQYF. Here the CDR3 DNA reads TGTGCCAGCAGCAAAGTGGGACACTACGAGCAGTACTTC.

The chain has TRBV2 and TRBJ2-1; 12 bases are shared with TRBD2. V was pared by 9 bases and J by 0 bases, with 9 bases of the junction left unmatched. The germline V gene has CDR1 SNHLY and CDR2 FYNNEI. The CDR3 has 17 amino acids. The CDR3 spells CASRTSGASSSYNEQFF. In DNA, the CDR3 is TGTGCCAGTAGGACTAGCGGGGCGAGTAGCTCCTACAATGAGCAGTTCTTC.

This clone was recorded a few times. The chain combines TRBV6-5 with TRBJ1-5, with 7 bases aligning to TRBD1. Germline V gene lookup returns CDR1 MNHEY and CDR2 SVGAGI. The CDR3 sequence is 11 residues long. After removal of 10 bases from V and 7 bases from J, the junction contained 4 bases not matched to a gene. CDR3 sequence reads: CATRGGQPQHF. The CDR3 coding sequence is TGTGCCACCAGGGGGGGGCAGCCCCAGCATTTT.

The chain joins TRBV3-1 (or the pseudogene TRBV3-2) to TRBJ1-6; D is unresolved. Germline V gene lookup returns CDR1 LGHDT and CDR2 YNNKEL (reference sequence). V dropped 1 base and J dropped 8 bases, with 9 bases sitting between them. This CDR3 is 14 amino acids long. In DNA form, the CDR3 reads TGTGCCAGCAGCCAAGTCATCACGGATTCACCCCTCCACTTT. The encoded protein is CASSQVITDSPLHF.

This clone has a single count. The DNA of the CDR3 is TGTGCCAGCAGCTCGGGCGGGGGGGTCATAGATACGCAGTATTTT. As protein: CASSSGGGVIDTQYF. The V and J genes are TRBV5-4 and TRBJ2-3; 9 bases fit TRBD2. The CDR3 is made up of 15 amino acids. The V gene's germline CDR1 is SGHNT and CDR2 YYREEE (reference sequence). With 3 bases clipped from V and 5 bases from J, the junction kept 7 bases outside the gene matches.

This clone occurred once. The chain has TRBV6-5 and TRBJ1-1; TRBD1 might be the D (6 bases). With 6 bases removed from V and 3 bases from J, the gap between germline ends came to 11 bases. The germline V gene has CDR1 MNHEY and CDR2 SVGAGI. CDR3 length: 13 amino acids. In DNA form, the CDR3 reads TGTGCCAGCAGACCTCGACAGGACACTGAAGCTTTCTTT. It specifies CASRPRQDTEAFF.